The sequence of this T cell receptor beta chain was determined in a study of low-dose radiotherapy and immunotherapy resistance in tumors (dated by TCRdb to 2022 to 2024). Concerning the study at large: Cohort 1 received 0.5 Gy per fraction every 2 weeks, with a prescribed total PTV dose of 6.5 Gy. Cohort 2 received 1 Gy per fraction every two weeks, with a total of 13 Gy over 26 weeks. Nivolumab was administered intravenously as a 240 mg flat dose every two weeks, and ipilimumab was administered intravenously at 1 mg/kg every six weeks. Intravenous cyclophosphamide at 200 mg/m2 was administered every two weeks, one day ahead of each radiation and immunotherapy administration. Starting on cycle 1 day 1, patients took 300 mg of aspirin by mouth once a day for four cycles. No randomization into treatment groups was done for the people taking part in the trial. Eight patients were included in the translational analysis, namely three from the first dose cohort plus the first five from the second dose cohort.

The sample was run on an Illumina HiSeq 2500. First-strand cDNA was synthesized using Superscript III and a set of TRAV- and TRBV-specific primers, so that both TCRalpha and TCRbeta chains were covered. TCRs were amplified with Phusion for approximately 21 PCR cycles, with a constant-region primer paired with the adapter attached to the V primers. The MessageAmp II aRNA Amplification Kit was used to amplify the isolated mRNA, with in vitro transcription run for around 15 hours at 37 degrees C. mRNA for TCR sequencing was isolated with the Dynabeads mRNA DIRECT Purification Kit. Indexed Illumina adapters were added in a second roughly 25-cycle Phusion PCR, and the resulting products were purified with AMPure XP beads. As for how the authors treated the data: Custom Perl scripts pooled TCR sequences encoding the same protein, removed out-of-frame sequences and computed each clonotype's abundance. Any TCR sequence backed by just one read was left out of the analysis. The metrics used to describe the repertoires included Shannon entropy, Gini index, clonality, richness, and the frequency of TCRs shared between repertoires. The public reads were quality trimmed at Q25 with fastp and then assembled into clones with MiXCR by TCRdb, keeping productive beta chains. Under each unique CDR3 protein, matching rows form one entry showing the most common genes and DNA. Here the V and J calls rest on TCRdb's processing, not on the authors' analysis. Here the sample has tens of thousands of distinct CDR3 sequences; around 29% occur a single time. Clones ranked in the top ten supply approximately 10% of the sample.

Sample time point, as interpreted from the label and publication: before trial treatment. Donors were enrolled in RACIN, a single-arm phase I dose-escalation trial in which nivolumab, ipilimumab, aspirin, low-dose cyclophosphamide and low-dose radiotherapy were combined. Patients with advanced, TIL-negative solid tumors were considered eligible. Counted from cysteine to phenylalanine, this CDR3 has 15 amino acids. Only the CDR3 part of the read is kept: 45 bases, read in frame from the first base. From the germline V gene, CDR1 is MDHEN and CDR2 is SYDVKM. V is clipped by 6 bases and J by 6 bases, and the sequence between their germline boundaries is 18 bases long. Ten or more counts support this clonotype. It lacks a known antigen. No base-level quality is on record; no much larger clone is a single base apart.

The chain employs TRBV28 and TRBJ1-5, and TRBD1 may be the D gene, going by 6 matching bases. The sample here was PBMCs, taken before treatment. The sequence was obtained from a female donor with ovarian cancer. The CDR3 region: CASSRQSGVFQPQHF. The DNA is TGTGCCAGCAGCAGACAGTCAGGGGTCTTTCAGCCCCAGCATTTT.